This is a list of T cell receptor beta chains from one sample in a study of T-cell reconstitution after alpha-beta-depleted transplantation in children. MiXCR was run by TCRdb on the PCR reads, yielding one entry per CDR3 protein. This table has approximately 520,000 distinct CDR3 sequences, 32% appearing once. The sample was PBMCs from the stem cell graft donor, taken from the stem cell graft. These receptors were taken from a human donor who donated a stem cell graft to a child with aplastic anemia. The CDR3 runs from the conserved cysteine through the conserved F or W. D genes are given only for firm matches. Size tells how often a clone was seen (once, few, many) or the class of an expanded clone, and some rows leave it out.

TGTGCCAGCAGTACAGGTAGCGGGAGTGAGGTGGGCAATGAGCAGTTCTTC	CASSTGSGSEVGNEQFF	.	TRBV5-4	TRBJ2-1	TRBD2
TGCGCCAGCAGCACAGGGTCGGCTGGCTACACCTTC	CASSTGSAGYTF	.	TRBV5-1	TRBJ1-2	.
TGTGCCACCAGCAGAGATCGGGGGATCAGTCAGCCCCAGCATTTT	CATSRDRGISQPQHF	few	TRBV15	TRBJ1-5	.
TGCGCCAGCAGGTCCTACTCGGTCAGCTTGAACACTGAAGCTTTCTTT	CASRSYSVSLNTEAFF	.	TRBV5-1	TRBJ1-1	.
TGTGCCAGCAGCTTACTTATAGCGGGAGGCTCCTACAATGAGCAGTTCTTC	CASSLLIAGGSYNEQFF	few	TRBV7-2	TRBJ2-1	TRBD2
TGCGCCAGCAGCCAGAGGCGACAGTCTAATTCACCCCTCCACTTT	CASSQRRQSNSPLHF	few	TRBV4-3	TRBJ1-6	.
TGTGCCAGCAGCCCCCCCAACAGGGGCAGGGAGACCCAGTACTTC	CASSPPNRGRETQYF	once	TRBV21-1	TRBJ2-5	.
TGCAGCGTTGAGGGGTCACCAGGAGTCACTGAAGCTTTCTTT	CSVEGSPGVTEAFF	.	TRBV29-1	TRBJ1-1	.
TGCGCCAGCAGCTCAGGACAGGGGGCCTTCAACTATGGCTACACCTTC	CASSSGQGAFNYGYTF	.	TRBV5-1	TRBJ1-2	TRBD1
TGTGCCAGCAGTTACGTGGCTAACTATGGCGACACCTTC	CASSYVANYGDTF	.	TRBV6-5	TRBJ1-2	.
TGTGCCAGCGTCCTCGCAGGGCGAGGTCCTGGAAACACCATATATTTT	CASVLAGRGPGNTIYF	.	TRBV12-3/TRBV12-4	TRBJ1-3	.
TGCAGTGCTAGACCATGGGGACACGAGAACACCGGGGAGCTGTTTTTT	CSARPWGHENTGELFF	.	TRBV20-1	TRBJ2-2	.
TGTGCCAGCAGCTCAGGGACAGGGGGCGCAACTGAAGCTTTCTTT	CASSSGTGGATEAFF	.	TRBV7-2	TRBJ1-1	TRBD1
TGTGCCAGCATTTCTGGGGGACAGGGGGCCTATGGCTACACCTTC	CASISGGQGAYGYTF	.	TRBV28	TRBJ1-2	TRBD1
TGTGCCAGCAGCCCTAATACAGGGATCGAAGCTTTCTTT	CASSPNTGIEAFF	.	TRBV12-3/TRBV12-4	TRBJ1-1	.
TGTGCCAGCAGCTTGGGGGGACAGGGGGGCAATGAGCAGTTCTTC	CASSLGGQGGNEQFF	few	TRBV7-2	TRBJ2-1	TRBD1
TGCAGTGCGAGGATTGACTATGGCTACACCTTC	CSARIDYGYTF	few	TRBV20-1	TRBJ1-2	.
TGTGCCAGCAGCCAGGGGGTTGTGAGGATCCCCGCTGAAGCTTTCTTT	CASSQGVVRIPAEAFF	.	TRBV14	TRBJ1-1	.
TGTGCCAGCAGCTCAGGGGGGAGGACCCAGTACTTC	CASSSGGRTQYF	few	TRBV7-9	TRBJ2-5	.
TGTGCCACCAGCAGAGATCTGGGTAGCGGGAGGGCCGCGTATGGAGATACGCAGTATTTT	CATSRDLGSGRAAYGDTQYF	few	TRBV15	TRBJ2-3	TRBD2
TGTGCCAGCAGCTTACTACCTGGACTAGCGGGAGCAGATACGCAGTATTTT	CASSLLPGLAGADTQYF	few	TRBV7-3	TRBJ2-3	TRBD2
TGTGCCAGCAGTTTTTATTCCGGATATAATTCACCCCTCCACTTT	CASSFYSGYNSPLHF	few	TRBV27	TRBJ1-6	.
TGTGCCAGCAGTCCGCTGGGAGGGGATATCGGGGAGCTGTTTTTT	CASSPLGGDIGELFF	few	TRBV12-3/TRBV12-4	TRBJ2-2	TRBD2
TGTGCCACCGGGGGGGCTAGCAATCAGCCCCAGCATTTT	CATGGASNQPQHF	.	TRBV24-1	TRBJ1-5	.